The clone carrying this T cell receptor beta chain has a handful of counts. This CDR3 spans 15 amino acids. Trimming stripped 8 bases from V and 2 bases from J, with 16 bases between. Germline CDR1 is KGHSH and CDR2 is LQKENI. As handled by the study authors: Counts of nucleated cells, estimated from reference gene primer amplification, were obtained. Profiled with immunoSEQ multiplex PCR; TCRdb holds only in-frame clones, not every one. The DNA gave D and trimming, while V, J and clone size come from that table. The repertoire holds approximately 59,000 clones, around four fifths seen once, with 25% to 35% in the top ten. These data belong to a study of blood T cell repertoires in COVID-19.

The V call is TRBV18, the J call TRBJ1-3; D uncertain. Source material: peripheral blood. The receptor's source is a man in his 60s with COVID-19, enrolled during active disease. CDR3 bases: TGTGCCAGCCGACCTATGGACGGGGCTGGAAACACCATATATTTT. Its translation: CASRPMDGAGNTIYF.